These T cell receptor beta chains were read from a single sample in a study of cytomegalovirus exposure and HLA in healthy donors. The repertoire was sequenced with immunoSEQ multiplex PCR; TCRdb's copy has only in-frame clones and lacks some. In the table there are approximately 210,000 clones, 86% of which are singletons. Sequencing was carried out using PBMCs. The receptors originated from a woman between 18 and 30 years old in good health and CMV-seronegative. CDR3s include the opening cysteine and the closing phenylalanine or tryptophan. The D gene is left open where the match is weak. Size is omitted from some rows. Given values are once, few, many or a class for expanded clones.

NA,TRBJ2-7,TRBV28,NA,CASSLNRVLQQYF,TGTGCCAGCAGTCTAAACCGAGTCCTTCAGCAGTACTTC
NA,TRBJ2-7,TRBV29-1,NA,CSVNGQSSYEQYF,TGCAGCGTTAACGGACAGAGCTCCTACGAGCAGTACTTC
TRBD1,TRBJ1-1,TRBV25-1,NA,CASSTPRGRGRPEAFF,TGTGCCAGCAGTACCCCCCGGGGCAGGGGGAGGCCTGAAGCTTTCTTT
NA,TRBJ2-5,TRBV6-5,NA,CASRREIATAQYF,TGTGCCAGCAGGCGGGAAATAGCGACGGCCCAGTACTTC
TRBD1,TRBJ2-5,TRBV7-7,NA,CASSSTGQETQYF,TGTGCCAGCAGTTCGACAGGGCAGGAGACCCAGTACTTC
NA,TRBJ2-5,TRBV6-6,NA,CASSYEEETQYF,TGTGCCAGCAGTTACGAGGAAGAGACCCAGTACTTC
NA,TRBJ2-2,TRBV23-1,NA,CASSQNPSLLRQTGELFF,TGCGCCAGCAGTCAGAACCCGTCCCTCCTCAGACAGACCGGGGAGCTGTTTTTT
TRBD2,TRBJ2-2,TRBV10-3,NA,CAISDPFGRTNTGELFF,TGTGCCATCAGTGACCCGTTCGGGAGGACGAACACCGGGGAGCTGTTTTTT
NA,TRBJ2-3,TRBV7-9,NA,CASTLTGDTQYF,TGTGCCAGCACCCTAACAGGGGATACGCAGTATTTT
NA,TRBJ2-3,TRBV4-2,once,CASSQPPSNTQYF,TGTGCCAGCAGCCAACCTCCTTCTAATACGCAGTATTTT
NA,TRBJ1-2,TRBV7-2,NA,CASSLERSDYGYTF,TGTGCCAGCAGCTTAGAGCGCTCAGACTATGGCTACACCTTC
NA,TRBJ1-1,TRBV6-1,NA,CASSALTGRNTEAFF,TGTGCCAGCAGTGCATTAACAGGACGCAACACTGAAGCTTTCTTT
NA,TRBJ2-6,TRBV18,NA,CASSPNESGANVLTF,TGTGCCAGCTCACCGAACGAGTCTGGGGCCAACGTCCTGACTTTC
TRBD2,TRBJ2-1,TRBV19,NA,CASSISAGGSYNEQFF,TGTGCCAGTAGTATAAGCGCGGGAGGGTCCTACAATGAGCAGTTCTTC
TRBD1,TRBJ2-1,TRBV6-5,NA,CASRQGGSNEQFF,TGTGCCAGTCGACAGGGCGGGTCTAATGAGCAGTTCTTC
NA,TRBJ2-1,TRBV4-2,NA,CASRAGPYNEQFF,TGTGCCAGCCGGGCGGGTCCCTACAATGAGCAGTTCTTC
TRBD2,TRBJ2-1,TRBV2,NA,CASSGPSGGSYNEQFF,TGTGCCAGCAGTGGGCCTAGCGGGGGTTCCTACAATGAGCAGTTCTTC
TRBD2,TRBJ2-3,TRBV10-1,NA,CASSPFSGLAPPEQYF,TGCGCCAGCAGCCCTTTTTCTGGACTAGCGCCCCCGGAGCAGTATTTT
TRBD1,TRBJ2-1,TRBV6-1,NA,CASSKGQNNEQFF,TGTGCCAGCAGTAAGGGACAGAACAATGAGCAGTTCTTC
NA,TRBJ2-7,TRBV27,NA,CASSLDYEQYF,TGTGCCAGCAGTCTAGACTACGAGCAGTACTTC
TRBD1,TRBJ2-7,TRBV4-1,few,CASSPRTGGQYF,TGCGCCAGCAGCCCCCGGACAGGGGGGCAGTACTTC
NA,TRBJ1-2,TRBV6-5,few,CASRGGYGYTF,TGTGCCAGCAGGGGGGGCTATGGCTACACCTTC
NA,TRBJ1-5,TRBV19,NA,CASRPRGVQPQHF,TGTGCCAGTAGGCCAAGGGGTGTCCAGCCCCAGCATTTT
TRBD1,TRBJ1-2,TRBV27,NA,CASSLRLGQGTHGYTF,TGTGCCAGCAGCCTACGTTTGGGACAGGGAACCCATGGCTACACCTTC
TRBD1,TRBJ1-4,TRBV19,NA,CASNMGQGFEKLFF,TGTGCCAGTAATATGGGACAGGGATTTGAAAAACTGTTTTTT
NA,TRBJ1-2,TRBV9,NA,CASSVEVRGSGGYTF,TGTGCCAGCAGCGTAGAAGTCAGGGGCTCGGGAGGCTACACCTTC
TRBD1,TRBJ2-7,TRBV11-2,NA,CASSLVPGGGEQYF,TGTGCCAGCAGCTTAGTTCCAGGGGGCGGCGAGCAGTACTTC
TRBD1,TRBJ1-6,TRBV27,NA,CASSFYRGSPLHF,TGTGCCAGCAGTTTTTACAGGGGTTCACCCCTCCACTTT
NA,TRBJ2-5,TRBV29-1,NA,CSVGGGGVIKETQYF,TGCAGCGTGGGGGGAGGCGGGGTCATAAAAGAGACCCAGTACTTC
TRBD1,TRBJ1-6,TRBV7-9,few,CASSPGQGGNSPLHF,TGTGCCAGCAGCCCGGGACAGGGGGGGAATTCACCCCTCCACTTT